The 25 T cell receptor beta chains below come from one sample, sequenced in a study of blood T cell repertoires in COVID-19. TCRdb's table, derived via immunoSEQ multiplex PCR, lists solely in-frame clones and lacks some. The repertoire holds roughly 240,000 clones, with approximately 82% as singletons. The source material was peripheral blood. The receptors here all came from a woman of 80 years or more with acute or convalescent COVID-19.

In this sample, this clone turned up a few times. This rearrangement joins TRBV7-2 to TRBJ2-7; D gene uncertain. The CDR3 spans 12 residues. The V end was cut by 3 bases, the J end by 3 bases, with 6 bases between. CDR1 is SGHTA, CDR2 FQGNSA, per germline. The CDR3 DNA sequence: TGTGCCAGCAGCTTGACAATCTACGAGCAGTACTTC. Encoded protein: CASSLTIYEQYF.

This chain uses TRBV3-1 (or the pseudogene TRBV3-2) with TRBJ1-2; D gene ambiguous. V lost 0 bases and J lost 7, with 9 bases in between. The germline V gene encodes CDR1 LGHDT and CDR2 YNNKEL (reference sequence). This CDR3 comprises 13 residues. The CDR3 nucleotides read TGTGCCAGCAGCCAAGACGCCGGGTCTGGCTACACCTTC. Its translation is CASSQDAGSGYTF.

V is TRBV19 and J is TRBJ1-6; TRBD1 aligns across 7 bases. Germline loops: CDR1 LNHDA, CDR2 SQIVND (reference sequence). V was clipped by 7 bases and J by 0 bases; unmatched bases: 3. This CDR3 spans 15 amino acids. CDR3 in DNA: TGTGCCAGTAATAGACAGGGCTCCTATAATTCACCCCTCCACTTT. Translation gives CASNRQGSYNSPLHF.

This chain uses TRBV3-1 (or the pseudogene TRBV3-2) with TRBJ2-1; perhaps TRBD2 as D (6 bases). Germline assignment: CDR1 LGHDT and CDR2 YNNKEL (reference sequence). The length of the CDR3 is 15 residues. The V end was cut by 4 bases, the J end by 7 bases, with 17 bases between. DNA for the CDR3: TGTGCCAGCAGCCGAGGGACGGGAGTTTATAATGAGCAGTTCTTC. Protein sequence: CASSRGTGVYNEQFF.

Only one count was recorded for this clone. The gene calls are TRBV5-1 and TRBJ2-1; D possibly corresponds to TRBD2 (5 bases). Germline loops: CDR1 SGHRS, CDR2 YFSETQ. The CDR3 is made up of 15 amino acids. V gave up 4 bases and J gave up 0 bases, with 11 bases separating them. Here the CDR3 DNA reads TGCGCCAGCAGCCACGGAGGTAGCTCCTACAATGAGCAGTTCTTC. Protein: CASSHGGSSYNEQFF.

The V gene is TRBV6-6, the J gene TRBJ2-1; tentative D call: TRBD2 (6 bases). CDR1 is MNHNY, CDR2 SVGAGI, per germline (reference sequence). The CDR3 sequence is 15 residues long. The V end lost 6 bases, the J end lost 5 bases, and 17 bases lay between the germline ends. The CDR3: CASRPQGSGDNEQFF. The CDR3 DNA is TGTGCCAGCAGACCTCAGGGTTCGGGGGACAATGAGCAGTTCTTC.

This chain links TRBV4-1 with TRBJ2-2; 9 nucleotides agree with TRBD1. The CDR3 has 15 amino acids. Trimming took 6 bases from V and 4 from J; bases not matched to a gene: 6. Per germline, CDR1 MGHRA and CDR2 YSYEKL. The CDR3 spells CASRRGQGTTGELFF. CDR3 nucleotide sequence: TGCGCCAGCAGAAGAGGACAGGGGACCACCGGGGAGCTGTTTTTT.

V is TRBV14 and J is TRBJ1-1; TRBD1 matches 9 bases. The germline V gene has CDR1 SGHDN and CDR2 FVKESK. This CDR3 spans 17 amino acids. Trimming at V came to 1 base and at J to 1 base, leaving 7 bases not matched to a gene. The CDR3, as DNA: TGTGCCAGCAGCCAAGTCCCGGGACAGGGACCGAACACTGAAGCTTTCTTT. It specifies CASSQVPGQGPNTEAFF.

The chain employs TRBV4-1 and TRBJ1-5; D is unclear. This CDR3 has 15 amino acids. Germline V gene sequence: CDR1 MGHRA, CDR2 YSYEKL. Trimming shortened V by 1 base and J by 6 bases, and 13 bases separated the two germline ends. The CDR3 DNA is TGCGCCAGCAGCCAAGGGGAGAGGGTGATTCAGCCCCAGCATTTT. Translated, it gives CASSQGERVIQPQHF.

This clone was recorded only once. The gene calls are TRBV20-1 and TRBJ2-5; D might be TRBD2 (5 bases). CDR3 length equals 15 residues. CDR1 is DFQATT, CDR2 SNEGSKA, per germline (reference sequence). The germline V and J ends were trimmed by 3 bases and 5 bases, with 19 bases remaining between them. Written as DNA, the CDR3 is TGCAGTGCTAGTAAAGGCCCATCCCGAGGGGAGACCCAGTACTTC. Translation gives CSASKGPSRGETQYF.

The V call is TRBV28, the J call TRBJ1-5; TRBD1 agrees at 10 bases. This CDR3 region has 14 residues. After removal of 5 bases from V and 9 bases from J, the junction contained 7 bases not matched to a gene. Germline V gene lookup returns CDR1 MDHEN and CDR2 SYDVKM. The CDR3 coding sequence is TGTGCCAGCAGTCGGGACAGGGGAGGCGCGCCCCAGCATTTT. Translation gives CASSRDRGGAPQHF.

The chain carries TRBV6-2 or TRBV6-3 and TRBJ1-2; 9 bases agree with TRBD1. The germline gives CDR1 MNHEY, CDR2 SVGEGT. CDR3 length: 15 residues. The ends lost 5 bases at V and 0 bases at J; junction bases unmatched: 4. The CDR3 protein is CASSNRQGANYGYTF. The CDR3 DNA follows: TGTGCCAGCAGTAACCGACAGGGGGCTAACTATGGCTACACCTTC.

The chain joins TRBV18 to TRBJ2-1, with TRBD1 as a possible D gene (5 bases). CDR1 and CDR2 (germline): KGHSH, LQKENI. The CDR3 is made up of 15 amino acids. The germline V and J ends were trimmed by 2 bases and 0 bases, with 8 bases remaining between them. This CDR3 is CASSPDSLSYNEQFF. The CDR3 region has the DNA TGTGCCAGCTCACCAGACAGTCTCTCCTACAATGAGCAGTTCTTC.

The rearrangement uses TRBV6-2 or TRBV6-3 and TRBJ2-3; 9 nucleotides match TRBD1. This CDR3 comprises 15 residues. The germline gives CDR1 MNHEY, CDR2 SVGEGT. V shed 5 bases and J 6 bases; nucleotides not matched to a gene: 9. DNA for the CDR3: TGTGCCAGCAGTGGAAGGACAGGGGAGGTGGATACGCAGTATTTT. Translation gives CASSGRTGEVDTQYF.

The chain employs TRBV4-2 and TRBJ2-5, with TRBD2 as a possible D gene (5 bases). Germline V gene lookup returns CDR1 LGHNA and CDR2 YNFKEQ. V dropped 0 bases and J dropped 2 bases, with 13 bases sitting between them. This CDR3 comprises 16 residues. CDR3 amino acids: CASSQDLGGSQETQYF. The CDR3 region has the DNA TGTGCCAGCAGCCAAGATTTGGGCGGGTCACAAGAGACCCAGTACTTC.

This sequence joins TRBV19 and TRBJ1-5; D is undetermined. Trimming removed 4 bases from V and 4 bases from J, with 8 bases in between. This CDR3 spans 13 amino acids. Germline-derived CDR1 and CDR2 are LNHDA and SQIVND (reference sequence). The CDR3 region is CASSNPPNQPQHF. As DNA, the CDR3 is TGTGCCAGTAGTAATCCCCCGAATCAGCCCCAGCATTTT.

The chain's CDR3 is CASSSGSRITGGEDGYTF. DNA for the CDR3: TGCGCCAGCAGCTCCGGGTCTCGGATTACAGGGGGCGAGGATGGCTACACCTTC. The chain links TRBV5-1 to TRBJ1-2; 9 bases are shared with TRBD1. V trimming: 3 bases; J trimming: 6 bases; junction bases outside the gene matches: 18. The CDR3 is 18 amino acids. CDR1 and CDR2 (germline): SGHRS, YFSETQ.

Here the CDR3 DNA reads TGTGCCAGCAAACAATACCGATCGAACACTGAAGCTTTCTTT. Translation gives CASKQYRSNTEAFF. The rearrangement links TRBV7-2 to TRBJ1-1; D gene ambiguous. V was clipped by 7 bases and J by 1 base, with 13 bases between them. Germline CDR1 is SGHTA and CDR2 is FQGNSA. The CDR3 runs 14 residues.

The table lists this clone with a few counts. The chain has TRBV19 and TRBJ1-1; 7 bases are shared with TRBD1. This CDR3 region has 14 residues. The germline V gene encodes CDR1 LNHDA and CDR2 SQIVND (reference sequence). Trimming at V came to 6 bases and at J to 2 bases, leaving 6 bases not matched to a gene. The CDR3 bases are TGTGCCAGTAGCCGGGACAGAATCAACACTGAAGCTTTCTTT. This codes for CASSRDRINTEAFF.

The chain uses TRBV7-2 and TRBJ1-6; TRBD1 aligns across 9 bases. This CDR3 is 13 amino acids long. The germline gives CDR1 SGHTA, CDR2 FQGNSA. The V segment lost 1 base and the J segment 14 bases; nucleotides outside the gene matches: 3. CDR3 loop: CASSLGTGATLHF. The DNA of the CDR3 is TGTGCCAGCAGCTTAGGGACAGGGGCCACCCTCCACTTT.

In this sample, this clone turned up once. The chain employs TRBV30 and TRBJ1-5; D possibly corresponds to TRBD1 (6 bases). Trimming pared 2 bases from V and 2 bases from J, leaving 13 bases between. Germline V gene data show CDR1 as GTSNPN and CDR2 as SVGIG (reference sequence). This CDR3 contains 15 residues. CDR3 nucleotide sequence: TGTGCCTGGAGTTTCAGGGGTAGGGGCAATCAGCCCCAGCATTTT. Residues: CAWSFRGRGNQPQHF.

V usage is TRBV3-1 (or the pseudogene TRBV3-2) and J usage is TRBJ2-4; 11 bases are shared with TRBD2. This CDR3 is 17 amino acids long. Germline V lookup: CDR1 LGHDT, CDR2 YNNKEL (reference sequence). Germline trimming cut 0 bases from V and 3 bases from J; bases unmatched to any gene: 4. CDR3 bases: TGTGCCAGCAGCCAAGAAGTAGCGGGAGGGGGCAAAAACATTCAGTACTTC. This sequence encodes CASSQEVAGGGKNIQYF.

In its sample, this clone is medium-sized. The gene calls are TRBV27 and TRBJ1-1; no clear D. This CDR3 is 14 amino acids long. Germline CDR1 and CDR2: MNHEY and SMNVEV (reference sequence). Trimming removed 4 bases from V and 1 base from J, with 10 bases in between. Here the CDR3 reads CASSYGGPNTEAFF. The CDR3 DNA follows: TGTGCCAGCAGTTATGGAGGGCCGAACACTGAAGCTTTCTTT.

A few counts support this clone. This chain uses TRBV19 with TRBJ1-5; the match to TRBD1 covers 7 bases. Germline trimming cut 6 bases from V and 3 bases from J; bases unmatched to any gene: 8. The CDR3 is 15 amino acids. Germline V CDR1 and CDR2: LNHDA, SQIVND (reference sequence). CDR3 protein: CASRDGTAINQPQHF. In DNA form, the CDR3 reads TGTGCCAGTAGAGACGGGACAGCGATCAATCAGCCCCAGCATTTT.

The chain recombines TRBV11-2 with TRBJ2-2, with D tentatively TRBD2 (6 bases). Germline V gives CDR1 SGHAT, CDR2 FQNNGV. Trimming shortened V by 7 bases and J by 0 bases, and 12 bases separated the two germline ends. The CDR3 runs to 15 residues. The CDR3 protein is CASMRWGANTGELFF. The CDR3 DNA reads TGTGCCAGCATGCGTTGGGGGGCGAACACCGGGGAGCTGTTTTTT. Using reference TRBV11-2 and TRBJ2-2 for the parts outside the CDR3, the full variable domain is EAGVAQSPRYKIIEKRQSVAFWCNPISGHATLYWYQQILGQGPKLLIQFQNNGVVDDSQLPKDRFSAERLKGVDSTLKIQPAKLEDSAVYLCASMRWGANTGELFFGEGSRLTVL.